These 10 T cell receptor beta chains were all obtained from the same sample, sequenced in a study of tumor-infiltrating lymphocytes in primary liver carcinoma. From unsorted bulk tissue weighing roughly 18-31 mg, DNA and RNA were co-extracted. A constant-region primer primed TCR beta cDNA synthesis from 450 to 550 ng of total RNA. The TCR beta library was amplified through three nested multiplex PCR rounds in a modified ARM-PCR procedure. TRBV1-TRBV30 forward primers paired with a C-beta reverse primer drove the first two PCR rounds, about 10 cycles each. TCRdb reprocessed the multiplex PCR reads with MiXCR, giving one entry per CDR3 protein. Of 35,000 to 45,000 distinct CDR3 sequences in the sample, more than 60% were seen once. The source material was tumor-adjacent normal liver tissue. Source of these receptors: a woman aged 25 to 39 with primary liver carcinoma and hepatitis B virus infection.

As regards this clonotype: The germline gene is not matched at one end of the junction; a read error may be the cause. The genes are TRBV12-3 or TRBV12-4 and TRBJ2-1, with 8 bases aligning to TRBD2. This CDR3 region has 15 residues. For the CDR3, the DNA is TGTACCAGCAGGACTGGGACTAGTGGCGGATTTGAGCAGTTCTTC. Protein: CTSRTGTSGGFEQFF.

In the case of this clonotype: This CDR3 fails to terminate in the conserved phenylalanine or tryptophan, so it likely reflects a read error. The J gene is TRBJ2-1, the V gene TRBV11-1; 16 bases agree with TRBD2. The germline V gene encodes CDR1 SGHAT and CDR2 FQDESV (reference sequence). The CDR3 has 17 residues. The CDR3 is CASSSGTSGRAYDEQFL. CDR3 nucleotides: TGTGCCAGTAGTTCCGGGACTAGCGGGAGGGCCTATGATGAACAGTTCCTC.

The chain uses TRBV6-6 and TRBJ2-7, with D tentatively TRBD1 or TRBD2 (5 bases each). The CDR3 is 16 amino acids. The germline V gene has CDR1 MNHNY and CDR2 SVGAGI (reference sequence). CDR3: CISSSTGTAVNYEQYF. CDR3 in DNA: TGTATCAGCAGTAGCACCGGGACCGCGGTCAACTACGAGCAGTACTTC.

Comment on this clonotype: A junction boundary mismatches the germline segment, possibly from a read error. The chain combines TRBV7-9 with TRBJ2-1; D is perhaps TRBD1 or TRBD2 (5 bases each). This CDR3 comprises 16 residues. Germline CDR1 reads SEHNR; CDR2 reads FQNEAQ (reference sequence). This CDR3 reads CASSLAPTDGGTGQFF. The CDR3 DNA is TGCGCCAGCAGCTTAGCGCCGACGGATGGGGGTACGGGGCAGTTCTTC.

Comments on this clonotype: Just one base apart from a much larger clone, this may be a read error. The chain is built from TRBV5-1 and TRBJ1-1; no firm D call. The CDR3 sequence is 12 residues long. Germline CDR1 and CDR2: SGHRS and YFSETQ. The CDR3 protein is CASSKGYTGAFF. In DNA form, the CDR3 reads TGCGCCAGCAGCAAAGGGTACACTGGAGCTTTCTTT.

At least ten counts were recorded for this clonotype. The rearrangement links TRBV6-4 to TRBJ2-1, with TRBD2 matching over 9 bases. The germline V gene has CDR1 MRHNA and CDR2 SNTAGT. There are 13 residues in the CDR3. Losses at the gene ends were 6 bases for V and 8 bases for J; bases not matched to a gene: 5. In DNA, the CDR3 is TGTGCCAGCAGCCGAGGGACTAGCTATGAGCAGTTCTTC. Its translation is CASSRGTSYEQFF.

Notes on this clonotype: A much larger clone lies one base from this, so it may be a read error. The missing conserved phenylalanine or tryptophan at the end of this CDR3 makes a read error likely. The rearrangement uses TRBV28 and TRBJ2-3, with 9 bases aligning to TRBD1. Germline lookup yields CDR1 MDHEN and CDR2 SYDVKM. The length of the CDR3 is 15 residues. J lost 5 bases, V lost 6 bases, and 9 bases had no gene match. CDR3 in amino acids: CASRSRQGDIDTQYL. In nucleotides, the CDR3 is TGTGCCAGCAGATCCCGACAGGGGGACATAGATACGCAGTATCTT.

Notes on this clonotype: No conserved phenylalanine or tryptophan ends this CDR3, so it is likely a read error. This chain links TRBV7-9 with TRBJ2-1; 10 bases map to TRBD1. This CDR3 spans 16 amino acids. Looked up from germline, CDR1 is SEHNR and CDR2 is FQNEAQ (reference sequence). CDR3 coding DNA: TGTGCCAACAGCTCGTACCGGGACAGGGGTGCCAATGAGCAGTTCCTC. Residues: CANSSYRDRGANEQFL.

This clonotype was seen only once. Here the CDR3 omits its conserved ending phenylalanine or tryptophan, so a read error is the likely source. The CDR3 loop reads CASCVELEIYGYTI. CDR3 nucleotides: TGCGCCAGCTGCGTTGAGTTGGAGATCTATGGCTACACCATC. V gene TRBV4-3 combines with J gene TRBJ1-2, with D hard to call. In germline, CDR1 is LGHNA, CDR2 YSLEER. The CDR3 sequence is 14 residues long. Trimming shortened V by 8 bases and J by 4 bases, and 17 bases separated the two germline ends.

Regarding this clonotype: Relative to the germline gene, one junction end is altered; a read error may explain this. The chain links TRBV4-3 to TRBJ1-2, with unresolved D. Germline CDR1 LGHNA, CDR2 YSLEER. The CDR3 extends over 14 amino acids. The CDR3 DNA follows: TGCGCCAGCAACACTGAGTTGGAGATCTATGGCTACATCTTC. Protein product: CASNTELEIYGYIF.